The 9 T cell receptor beta chains in this list originate from one sample, sequenced in a study of PD-L1 blockade in urothelial cancer. The method was immunoSEQ multiplex PCR; TCRdb's version includes in-frame clones alone and lacks a portion of them. The table records roughly 50,000 clones, about 90% of them present only once. Sequencing was performed on PBMCs, taken around atezolizumab (anti-PD-L1) treatment. Every receptor here comes from a man aged 60 to 75 with urothelial cancer.

The rearrangement links TRBV19 to TRBJ1-6; TRBD1 might be the D (5 bases). CDR1 and CDR2 from the germline V gene are LNHDA and SQIVND (reference sequence). CDR3 size: 14 residues. The germline V and J ends were trimmed by 3 bases and 6 bases, with 9 bases remaining between them. The CDR3 DNA sequence: TGTGCCAGTAGTATGCCCGGGGGTAATTCACCCCTCCACTTT. Its translation: CASSMPGGNSPLHF. The full variable domain, with the rest looked up from reference TRBV19 and TRBJ1-6, is DGGITQSPKYLFRKEGQNVTLSCEQNLNHDAMYWYRQDPGQGLRLIYYSQIVNDFQKGDIAEGYSVSREKKESFPLTVTSAQKNPTAFYLCASSMPGGNSPLHFGNGTRLTVT.

This clone was counted only a few times. V and J are TRBV15 and TRBJ1-4; 7 bases are shared with TRBD1. The V gene's germline CDR1 is LNHNV and CDR2 YYDKDF (reference sequence). This CDR3 spans 16 amino acids. With 4 bases clipped from V and 6 bases from J, the junction kept 11 bases outside the gene matches. The CDR3 region has the DNA TGTGCCACCAGCACCGACAGGGTGACGTCTTATGAAAAACTGTTTTTT. Protein sequence: CATSTDRVTSYEKLFF.

The genes are TRBV7-6 and TRBJ1-4; possibly TRBD1 for D (6 bases). V shed 1 base and J shed 5 bases, with 14 bases lying between them. The CDR3 is made up of 16 amino acids. Germline V gives CDR1 SGHVS, CDR2 FNYEAQ. The CDR3 region is CASSLGTGTRNEKLFF. CDR3 nucleotides: TGTGCCAGCAGCTTAGGGACCGGGACACGGAATGAAAAACTGTTTTTT.

The chain couples TRBV10-3 to TRBJ1-4; 7 bases line up with TRBD1. V gave up 6 bases and J gave up 5 bases; unmatched junction bases: 9. Per germline, CDR1 ENHRY and CDR2 SYGVKD. The CDR3 runs to 15 residues. The CDR3 sequence: CAIREGAGGNEKLFF. Written as DNA, the CDR3 is TGTGCCATCAGAGAAGGGGCAGGGGGAAATGAAAAACTGTTTTTT.

This rearrangement joins TRBV14 to TRBJ1-1; D is ambiguous. The CDR3 runs to 14 residues. Germline CDR1 is SGHDN and CDR2 is FVKESK. Trimming shortened V by 3 bases and J by 9 bases, and 17 bases separated the two germline ends. The CDR3 DNA reads as TGTGCCAGCAGCCACACGACACGACCTTTGAAAGCTTTCTTT. It specifies CASSHTTRPLKAFF.

The V gene is TRBV5-1, the J gene TRBJ1-1; D gene uncertain. Germline lookup yields CDR1 SGHRS and CDR2 YFSETQ. The CDR3 has 14 amino acids. V lost 4 bases, J lost 6 bases, and 16 bases lay in between. This chain's CDR3 is CASSPREGSAEAFF. The CDR3 coding sequence is TGCGCCAGCAGCCCCCGAGAGGGTAGCGCTGAAGCTTTCTTT. Complete variable domain (other parts from reference TRBV5-1 and TRBJ1-1): KAGVTQTPRYLIKTRGQQVTLSCSPISGHRSVSWYQQTPGQGLQFLFEYFSETQRNKGNFPGRFSGRQFSNSRSEMNVSTLELGDSALYLCASSPREGSAEAFFGQGTRLTVV.

The sample holds a few counts of this clone. The chain uses TRBV7-6 and TRBJ1-6, with D hard to call. The CDR3 loop spans 13 amino acids. The germline V gene has CDR1 SGHVS and CDR2 FNYEAQ. Trimming took 5 bases from V and 10 from J, leaving 12 bases between them. DNA of the CDR3: TGTGCCAGCAGCCCCACTAGTCTGTCACCCCTCCACTTT. Its protein is CASSPTSLSPLHF.

This clone was seen only once. The chain recombines TRBV28 with TRBJ2-7, with 8 bases lining up with TRBD1. With V trimmed by 2 bases and J by 5 bases, 8 bases remained unmatched. The germline V gene encodes CDR1 MDHEN and CDR2 SYDVKM. The CDR3 loop spans 15 amino acids. The CDR3 bases are TGTGCCAGCAGTTTAGAACTTGGACAGGGAGACGAGCAGTACTTC. This codes for CASSLELGQGDEQYF. Full variable domain (outside the CDR3, taken from reference TRBV28 and TRBJ2-7): DVKVTQSSRYLVKRTGEKVFLECVQDMDHENMFWYRQDPGLGLRLIYFSYDVKMKEKGDIPEGYSVSREKKERFSLILESASTNQTSMYLCASSLELGQGDEQYFGPGTRLTVT.

The sample holds one count of this clone. V and J are TRBV7-3 and TRBJ2-2; no definite D call. Germline assignment: CDR1 SGHTA and CDR2 FQGTGA. The CDR3 loop spans 13 amino acids. Trimming left V 5 bases short and J 4 bases short, with 8 bases between. The CDR3 DNA follows: TGTGCCAGCAGCCCACTTGGCACCGGGGAGCTGTTTTTT. It is translated as CASSPLGTGELFF.